This passage covers 7 T cell receptor beta chains from one sample sequenced in a study of T cells after yellow fever vaccination (dated by TCRdb to the late 2010s). Receptors were amplified or captured by 5' RACE. Data came from an Illumina NovaSeq 6000. TCRdb itself trimmed the public reads at Q25 with fastp, ran MiXCR and retained productive beta chains. Duplicate CDR3 protein sequences are folded into a single record with the most common DNA and genes. Recorded for this sample are about 320,000 distinct CDR3 sequences; 3.5% to 4.5% of them occurred a single time. The leading ten clones occupy less than 20% of the sample. The sample's treatment or condition label is to be understood as: live attenuated yellow fever vaccine strain. Here the sequenced sample was PBMCs, taken 15 days after the yellow fever booster vaccination. These TCRs come from a young man who received the YFV17D yellow fever vaccine.

This clonotype was counted at least ten times. The CDR3 DNA sequence: TGTGCCAGCAGTTACGGACGGACTAATGAAAAACTGTTTTTT. Translating it yields CASSYGRTNEKLFF. V usage is TRBV6-2 or TRBV6-3 and J usage is TRBJ1-4; the D is unclear. CDR3 length: 14 amino acids. Germline V CDR1 and CDR2: MNHEY, SVGEGT. Trimming took 2 bases from V and 2 from J, leaving 6 bases between them.

This clonotype was counted many times. The CDR3 protein is CASSLRQVYGEQFF. The CDR3, as DNA: TGTGCCAGCAGTTTGAGACAGGTTTATGGTGAGCAGTTCTTC. The chain has TRBV12-3 or TRBV12-4 and TRBJ2-1, with D perhaps matching TRBD1 (6 bases). The CDR3 is 14 residues long. Trimming took off 3 bases at V and 9 bases at J, with 15 bases between the two ends.

Ten or more counts support this clonotype. The rearrangement uses TRBV5-4 and TRBJ1-4; 7 positions match TRBD1. Germline CDR1 SGHNT, CDR2 YYREEE (reference sequence). The CDR3 runs to 14 residues. V shed 4 bases and J 7 bases; nucleotides not matched to a gene: 7. The CDR3 coding sequence is TGTGCCAGCAGCCGACAGGGAGCGGCTGAAAAACTGTTTTTT. Translated: CASSRQGAAEKLFF.

Only a few counts were recorded for this clonotype. The CDR3 nucleotides read TGCAGCGTTGAGGGGGGCAGCTCCTACAATGAGCAGTTCTTC. Residues: CSVEGGSSYNEQFF. The V gene is TRBV29-1, the J gene TRBJ2-1; D assignment may be TRBD1 or TRBD2 (6 bases each). Germline V gene data show CDR1 as SQVTM and CDR2 as ANQGSEA. The CDR3 has 14 residues. The ends were cut back, 3 bases at V and 0 bases at J, with 9 bases in the middle.

This clonotype was recorded at least ten times. This chain joins TRBV7-2 and TRBJ2-1; D is unresolved. CDR1 SGHTA and CDR2 FQGNSA come from the germline V gene. V lost 3 bases to trimming and J lost 1 base, with 13 bases between them. This CDR3 spans 16 amino acids. In nucleotides, the CDR3 is TGTGCCAGCAGCTTCCAGGACCCGGTGTCCTACAATGAGCAGTTCTTC. Translation: CASSFQDPVSYNEQFF.

This clonotype was seen at least ten times. V and J are TRBV5-1 and TRBJ2-1; 7 nucleotides align to TRBD2. The V and J ends lost 4 bases and 0 bases, in that order; junction bases with no gene match: 4. The CDR3 extends over 15 amino acids. From germline, CDR1 is SGHRS and CDR2 YFSETQ. The CDR3 nucleotides read TGCGCCAGCAGCCAAAGCGGGGACTCCTACAATGAGCAGTTCTTC. Encoded protein: CASSQSGDSYNEQFF.

The J gene is TRBJ1-3, the V gene TRBV6-1; D unresolved. Germline values: CDR1 MNHNS, CDR2 SASEGT. The CDR3 is made up of 15 amino acids. Between the trimmed V and J ends, which lost 8 bases and 0 bases, there was a span of 14 bases. The CDR3: CASALGYNSGNTIYF. The CDR3 DNA is TGTGCCAGCGCACTCGGGTATAACTCTGGAAACACCATATATTTT.